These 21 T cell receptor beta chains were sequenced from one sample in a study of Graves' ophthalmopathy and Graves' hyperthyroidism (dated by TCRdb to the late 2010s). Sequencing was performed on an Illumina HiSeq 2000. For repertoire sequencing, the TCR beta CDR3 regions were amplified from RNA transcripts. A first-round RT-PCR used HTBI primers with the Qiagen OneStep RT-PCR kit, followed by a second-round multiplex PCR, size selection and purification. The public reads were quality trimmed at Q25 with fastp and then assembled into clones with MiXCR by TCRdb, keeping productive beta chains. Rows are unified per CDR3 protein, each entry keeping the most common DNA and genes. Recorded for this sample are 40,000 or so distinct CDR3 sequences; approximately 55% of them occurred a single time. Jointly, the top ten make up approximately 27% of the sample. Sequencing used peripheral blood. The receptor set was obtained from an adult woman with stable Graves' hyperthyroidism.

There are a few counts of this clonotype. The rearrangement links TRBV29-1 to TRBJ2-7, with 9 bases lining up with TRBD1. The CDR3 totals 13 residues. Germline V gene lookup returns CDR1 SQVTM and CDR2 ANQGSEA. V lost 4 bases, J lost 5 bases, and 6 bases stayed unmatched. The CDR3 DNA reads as TGCAGCGTTGGGACAGGGGCTTGGGACGAGCAGTACTTC. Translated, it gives CSVGTGAWDEQYF.

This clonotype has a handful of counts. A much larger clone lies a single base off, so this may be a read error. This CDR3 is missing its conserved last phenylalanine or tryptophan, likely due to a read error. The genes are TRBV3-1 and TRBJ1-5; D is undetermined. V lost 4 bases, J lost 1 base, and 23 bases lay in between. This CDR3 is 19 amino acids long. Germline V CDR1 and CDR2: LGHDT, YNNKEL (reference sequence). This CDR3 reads CASSPSLGGEFASNQPQHS. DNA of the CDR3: TGTGCCAGCAGCCCCTCCTTGGGAGGAGAGTTTGCGAGCAATCAGCCCCAGCATTCT.

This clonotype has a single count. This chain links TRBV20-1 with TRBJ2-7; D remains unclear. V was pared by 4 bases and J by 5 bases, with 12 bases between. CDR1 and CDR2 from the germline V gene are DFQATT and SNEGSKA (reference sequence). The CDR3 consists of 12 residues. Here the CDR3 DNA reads TGCAGTGCTAACGCCAATAAGGACGAGCAGTACTTC. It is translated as CSANANKDEQYF.

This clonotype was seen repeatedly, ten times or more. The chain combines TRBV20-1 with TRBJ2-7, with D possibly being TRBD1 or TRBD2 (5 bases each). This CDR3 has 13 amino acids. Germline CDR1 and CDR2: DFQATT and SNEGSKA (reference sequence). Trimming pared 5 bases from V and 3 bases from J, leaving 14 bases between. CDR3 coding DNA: TGCAGTGCTTCCGGGACCCACATCTACGAGCAGTACTTC. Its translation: CSASGTHIYEQYF.

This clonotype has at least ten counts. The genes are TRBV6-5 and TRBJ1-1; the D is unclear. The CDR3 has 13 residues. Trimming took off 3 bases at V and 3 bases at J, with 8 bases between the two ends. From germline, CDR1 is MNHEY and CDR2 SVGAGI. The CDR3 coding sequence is TGTGCCAGCAGTTATGGCAAGTACACTGAAGCTTTCTTT. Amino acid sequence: CASSYGKYTEAFF.

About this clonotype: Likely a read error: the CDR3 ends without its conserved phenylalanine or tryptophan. The CDR3 reads CSAHRGLDGSTIYS. CDR3 DNA sequence: TGCAGTGCACACAGGGGGCTTGATGGAAGCACCATATATTCT. The V and J genes are TRBV20-1 and TRBJ1-3; 9 bases align to TRBD1. CDR1 is DFQATT, CDR2 SNEGSKA, per germline (reference sequence). The CDR3 covers 14 residues.

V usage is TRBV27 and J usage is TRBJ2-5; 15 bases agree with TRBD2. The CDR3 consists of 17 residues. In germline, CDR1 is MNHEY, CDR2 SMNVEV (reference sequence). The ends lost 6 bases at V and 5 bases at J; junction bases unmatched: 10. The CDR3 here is CASSGLAGGPGGETQYF. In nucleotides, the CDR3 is TGTGCCAGCAGCGGACTAGCGGGAGGGCCAGGGGGGGAGACCCAGTACTTC.

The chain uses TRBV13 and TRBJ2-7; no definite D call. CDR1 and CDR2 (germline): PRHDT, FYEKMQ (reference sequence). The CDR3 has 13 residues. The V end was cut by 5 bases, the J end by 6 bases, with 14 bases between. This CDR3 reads CASSPDTEFEQYF. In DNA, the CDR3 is TGTGCCAGCAGCCCAGACACGGAGTTCGAGCAGTACTTC.

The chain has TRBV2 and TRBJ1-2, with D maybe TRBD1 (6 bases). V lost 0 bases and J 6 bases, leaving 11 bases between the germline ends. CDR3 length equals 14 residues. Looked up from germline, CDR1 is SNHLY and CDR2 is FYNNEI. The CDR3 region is CASSEALGGHGYTF. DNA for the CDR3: TGTGCCAGCAGTGAAGCGTTGGGGGGCCATGGCTACACCTTC. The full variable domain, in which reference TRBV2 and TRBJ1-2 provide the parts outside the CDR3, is EPEVTQTPSHQVTQMGQEVILRCVPISNHLYFYWYRQILGQKVEFLVSFYNNEISEKSEIFDDQFSVERPDGSNFTLKIRSTKLEDSAMYFCASSEALGGHGYTFGSGTRLTVV.

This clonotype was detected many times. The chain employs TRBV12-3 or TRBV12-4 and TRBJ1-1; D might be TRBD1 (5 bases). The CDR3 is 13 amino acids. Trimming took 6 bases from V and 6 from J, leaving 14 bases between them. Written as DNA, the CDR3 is TGTGCCAGCAGCCCCAGATGGGGGGCTGAAGCTTTCTTT. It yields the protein CASSPRWGAEAFF.

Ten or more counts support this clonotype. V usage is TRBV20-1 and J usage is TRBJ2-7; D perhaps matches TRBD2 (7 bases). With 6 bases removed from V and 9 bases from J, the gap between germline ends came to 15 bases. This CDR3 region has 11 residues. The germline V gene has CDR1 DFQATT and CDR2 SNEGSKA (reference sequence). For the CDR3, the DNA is TGCAGTGCCGAGGAAGGGGGGGGGCAGTACTTC. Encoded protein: CSAEEGGGQYF.

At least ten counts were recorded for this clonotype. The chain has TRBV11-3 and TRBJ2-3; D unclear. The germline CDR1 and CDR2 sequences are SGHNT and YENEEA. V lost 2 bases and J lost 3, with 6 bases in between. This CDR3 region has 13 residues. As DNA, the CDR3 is TGTGCCAGCAGCTTAACGGTGACAGATACGCAGTATTTT. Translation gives CASSLTVTDTQYF.

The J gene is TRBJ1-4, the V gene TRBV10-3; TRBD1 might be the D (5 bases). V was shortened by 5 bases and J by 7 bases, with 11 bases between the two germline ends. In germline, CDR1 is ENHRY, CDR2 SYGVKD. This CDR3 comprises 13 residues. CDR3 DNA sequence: TGTGCCATCAGTAAAGAGGGGAGTGAAAAACTGTTTTTT. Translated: CAISKEGSEKLFF.

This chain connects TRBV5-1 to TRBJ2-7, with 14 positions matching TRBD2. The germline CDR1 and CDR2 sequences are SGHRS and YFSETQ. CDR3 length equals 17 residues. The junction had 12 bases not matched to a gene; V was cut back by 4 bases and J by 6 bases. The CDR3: CASSGIGTSGRGGEQYF. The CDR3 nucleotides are TGCGCCAGCAGCGGAATCGGGACTAGCGGGAGAGGGGGCGAGCAGTACTTC.

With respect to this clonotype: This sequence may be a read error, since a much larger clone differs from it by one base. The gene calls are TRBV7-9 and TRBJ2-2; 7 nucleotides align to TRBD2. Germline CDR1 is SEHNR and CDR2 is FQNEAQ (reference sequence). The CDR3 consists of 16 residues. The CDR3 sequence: CASSLTSWEGTGGLFF. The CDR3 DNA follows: TGTGCCAGCAGCTTAACATCGTGGGAGGGAACCGGGGGGCTGTTTTTT.

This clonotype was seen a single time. CDR3 sequence reads: CSVDGFGNQPQHF. The CDR3 bases are TGCAGCGTAGACGGTTTCGGCAATCAGCCCCAGCATTTT. The J gene is TRBJ1-5, the V gene TRBV29-1; no reliable D call. V gave up 6 bases and J gave up 2 bases, with 11 bases separating them. The CDR3 has 13 amino acids. CDR1 and CDR2 (germline): SQVTM, ANQGSEA.

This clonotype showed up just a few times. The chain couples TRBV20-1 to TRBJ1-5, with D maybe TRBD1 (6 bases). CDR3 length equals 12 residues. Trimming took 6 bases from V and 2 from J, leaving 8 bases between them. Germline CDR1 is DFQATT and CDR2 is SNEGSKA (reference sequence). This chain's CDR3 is CSAGGGNQPQHF. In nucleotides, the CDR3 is TGCAGTGCCGGGGGCGGCAATCAGCCCCAGCATTTT.

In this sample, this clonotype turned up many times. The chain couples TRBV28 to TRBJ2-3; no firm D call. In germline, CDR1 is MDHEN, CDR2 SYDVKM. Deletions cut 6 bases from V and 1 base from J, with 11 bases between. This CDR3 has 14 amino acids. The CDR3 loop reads CASSLRAGTDTQYF. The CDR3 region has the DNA TGTGCCAGCAGCCTAAGGGCCGGCACAGATACGCAGTATTTT.

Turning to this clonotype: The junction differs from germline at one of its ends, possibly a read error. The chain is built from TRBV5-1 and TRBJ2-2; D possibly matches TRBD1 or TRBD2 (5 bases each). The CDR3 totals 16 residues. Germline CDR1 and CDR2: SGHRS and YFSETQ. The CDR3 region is CASSLVVGYNTGGLFF. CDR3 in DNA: TGCGCCAGCAGCTTGGTTGTGGGGTATAACACTGGGGGGCTGTTTTTT.

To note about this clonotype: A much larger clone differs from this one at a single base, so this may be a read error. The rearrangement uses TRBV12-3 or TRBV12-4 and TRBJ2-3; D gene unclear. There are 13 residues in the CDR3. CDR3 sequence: CANSFLKPDTQYF. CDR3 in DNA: TGTGCCAACAGTTTTTTAAAGCCAGATACGCAGTATTTT.

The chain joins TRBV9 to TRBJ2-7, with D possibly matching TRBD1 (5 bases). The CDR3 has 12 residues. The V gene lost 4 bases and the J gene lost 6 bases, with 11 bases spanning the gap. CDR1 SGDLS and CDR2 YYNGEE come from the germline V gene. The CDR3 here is CASSLGAGEQYF. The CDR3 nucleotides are TGTGCCAGCAGCTTAGGGGCAGGCGAGCAGTACTTC. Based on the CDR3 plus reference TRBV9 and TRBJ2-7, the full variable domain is DSGVTQTPKHLITATGQRVTLRCSPRSGDLSVYWYQQSLDQGLQFLIQYYNGEERAKGNILERFSAQQFPDLHSELNLSSLELGDSALYFCASSLGAGEQYFGPGTRLTVT.